The clone carrying this T cell receptor beta chain occurred once. This sample is part of a study of OX40 agonist ivuxolimab in advanced cancers. Overall study context: Melanoma, hepatocellular carcinoma, head and neck or renal cell cancer occurred in dose-escalation patients. Anti-PD-1, anti-PD-L1 or anti-CTLA-4 therapy given earlier was allowed, and around 40% had some. Partial responses were recorded for three patients, including one with hepatocellular carcinoma and two with cutaneous melanoma.

With autoimmune disease history or systemic immunosuppression, patients were excluded. Method: immunoSEQ multiplex PCR; TCRdb's copy keeps in-frame clones and lacks some. The profile shows around 88,000 clones, 92% of them singletons. The TCR originated in an adult with an advanced solid tumor such as melanoma, head and neck, liver or kidney cancer. The sample here was CD4+ or CD8+ T cells sorted from blood, taken in a trial of the OX40 agonist ivuxolimab.

This CDR3 is CASRSPGQTYEQYF. The CDR3 coding sequence is TGTGCCAGCAGGTCTCCGGGACAGACCTACGAGCAGTACTTC. The V call is TRBV6-5, the J call TRBJ2-7; 7 bases are a match to TRBD1. The J segment lost 2 bases and the V segment lost 6 bases, leaving 7 bases of the junction unmatched. Germline values: CDR1 MNHEY, CDR2 SVGAGI. The CDR3 is made up of 14 amino acids.